This T cell receptor beta chain stems from a study of blood T cell repertoires in COVID-19. Study as a whole: Sources were T cells, B-cell-depleted T cells, or PBMCs; the material itself was cDNA or gDNA.

This CDR3 is built from 15 residues. Germline V gene data show CDR1 as LGHNA and CDR2 as YSLEER. V dropped 1 base and J dropped 3; count of bases not matched to a gene: 4. This clone has only one observation. Seattle's enrolled individuals joined amid active infection and were then monitored longitudinally. Original analysis: Nucleated cell number was recorded as an estimate derived from reference gene primer amplification. Profiled with immunoSEQ multiplex PCR; TCRdb holds only in-frame clones, not every one. That table furnishes V, J and clone size, whereas the DNA furnished D and trimming. Of roughly 180,000 clones detected, around 84% appear once; the ten largest clones hold roughly 5.4%.

The receptor was isolated from a woman aged 45 to 65 with COVID-19, enrolled during active disease. Sequencing was carried out using peripheral blood. The gene calls are TRBV4-3 and TRBJ2-7; 9 bases are a match to TRBD1. The CDR3 DNA reads TGCGCCAGCAGCCAAGTCCAGGGACAGGGCTACGAGCAGTACTTC. This codes for CASSQVQGQGYEQYF.